Only a few counts were recorded for the clone carrying this TCR beta chain. The sample is drawn from a study of blood T cell repertoires in COVID-19. About the study: COVID-19 samples collected from the United States, Italy and Spain covered acute and convalescent phases.

The assay was immunoSEQ multiplex PCR, and TCRdb's table has in-frame clones only and misses some. Of about 55,000 clones listed, roughly 89% were seen once; the top ten hold 3.6%. This TCR was sampled from a man in his forties or fifties with COVID-19, enrolled during active disease. Material: peripheral blood.

The CDR3 loop is CASSGFSGNTIYF. The CDR3 nucleotides are TGTGCCAGCTCAGGATTCTCTGGAAACACCATATATTTT. The V call is TRBV7-9, the J call TRBJ1-3, with unresolved D. CDR3 length equals 13 residues. Germline V gene sequence: CDR1 SEHNR, CDR2 FQNEAQ (reference sequence). The V end was cut by 8 bases, the J end by 0 bases, with 8 bases between.